This T cell receptor (beta chain) stems from a study of blood T cell repertoires in COVID-19. Sequenced by immunoSEQ multiplex PCR; TCRdb stores in-frame clones only, minus some. The table has 150,000 or so clones, around 86% seen once. With 2 bases clipped from V and 6 bases from J, the junction kept 2 bases outside the gene matches. This CDR3 has 15 amino acids. Germline V gene lookup returns CDR1 KGHSH and CDR2 LQKENI. The gene calls are TRBV18 and TRBJ1-6, with 9 bases identical to TRBD1. Sequences were obtained from peripheral blood. The sequence came from a young man with acute or convalescent COVID-19. CDR3 bases: TGTGCCAGCTCACCAGGGGGACAGGGTAATTCACCCCTCCACTTT. Its translation is CASSPGGQGNSPLHF.